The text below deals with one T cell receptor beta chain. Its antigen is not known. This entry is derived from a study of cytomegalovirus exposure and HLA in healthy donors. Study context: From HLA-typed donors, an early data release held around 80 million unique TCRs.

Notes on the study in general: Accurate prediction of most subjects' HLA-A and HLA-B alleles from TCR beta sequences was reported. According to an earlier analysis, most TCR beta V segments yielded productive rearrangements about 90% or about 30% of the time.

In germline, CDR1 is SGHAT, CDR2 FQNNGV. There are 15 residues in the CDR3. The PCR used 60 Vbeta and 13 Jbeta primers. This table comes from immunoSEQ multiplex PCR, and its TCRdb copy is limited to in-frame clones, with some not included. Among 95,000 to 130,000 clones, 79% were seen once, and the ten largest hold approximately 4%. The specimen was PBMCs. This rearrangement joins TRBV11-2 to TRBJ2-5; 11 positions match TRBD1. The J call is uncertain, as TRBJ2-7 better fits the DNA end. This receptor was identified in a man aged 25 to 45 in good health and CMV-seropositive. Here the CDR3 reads CASSPRTGGRDEQYF. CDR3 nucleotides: TGTGCCAGCAGCCCAAGGACAGGGGGCAGGGACGAGCAGTACTTC.